This paragraph covers one T cell receptor beta chain sequence. One Seattle source followed patients from active infection through their disease course. The sample belongs to a study of blood T cell repertoires in COVID-19. Whole-study context: Samples of COVID-19 (acute and convalescent) were obtained from the United States, Italy and Spain.

V was clipped by 0 bases and J by 5 bases; unmatched bases: 3. This CDR3 has 14 residues. Looked up from germline, CDR1 is MGHDK and CDR2 is SYGVNS. Methods used by the authors: Nucleated cell number was recorded as an estimate derived from reference gene primer amplification. The method was immunoSEQ multiplex PCR; TCRdb's version includes in-frame clones alone and lacks a portion of them. The DNA was the basis for D and trimming; V, J and clone size are from that table. The sample lists some 150,000 clones, less than 90% occurring once. The TCR sequence derives from a woman between 65 and 79 years old with COVID-19, enrolled during active disease. The rearrangement joins TRBV25-1 to TRBJ2-5; TRBD1 aligns across 7 bases. The sample comprised peripheral blood. The CDR3 DNA reads TGTGCCAGCAGTGAATATGACAGGGAGGAGACCCAGTACTTC. Amino acid sequence: CASSEYDREETQYF.